What follows are 4 T cell receptor beta chains derived from one specimen sequenced in a study of T cells in localized non-small cell lung cancer. Method: immunoSEQ multiplex PCR; TCRdb's copy keeps in-frame clones and lacks some. This sample has about 77,000 clones; around 90% occur once, and the top ten carry more than 20%. The sample here was peripheral blood, taken before any cancer treatment. Every receptor here comes from a woman aged 40-69 years with stage I squamous cell lung carcinoma.

The V gene is TRBV18, the J gene TRBJ2-7, with D uncertain. V lost 3 bases, J lost 1 base, and 13 bases lay in between. CDR1 is KGHSH and CDR2 is LQKENI in the germline V gene. This CDR3 has 15 amino acids. The CDR3 DNA reads TGTGCCAGCTCACCCCAGGCCCGGAATTCCTACGAGCAGTACTTC. Translating it yields CASSPQARNSYEQYF.

The chain recombines TRBV9 with TRBJ1-6; 9 nucleotides line up with TRBD1. Germline V gene sequence: CDR1 SGDLS, CDR2 YYNGEE. The CDR3 contains 18 residues. The V segment lost 0 bases and the J segment 7 bases; nucleotides outside the gene matches: 11. This chain's CDR3 is CASSVGIQGAWGNSPLHF. CDR3 nucleotide sequence: TGTGCCAGCAGCGTAGGGATACAGGGGGCGTGGGGCAATTCACCCCTCCACTTT.

This chain connects TRBV15 to TRBJ1-4; 7 bases map to TRBD1. Germline V CDR1 and CDR2: LNHNV, YYDKDF (reference sequence). V was clipped by 6 bases and J by 2 bases; unmatched bases: 9. The CDR3 loop spans 16 amino acids. CDR3 nucleotides: TGTGCCACCAGGGGGGTGAGGGGGCCGACTAATGAAAAACTGTTTTTT. Translation gives CATRGVRGPTNEKLFF.

CDR3 sequence reads: CASSPLQGPKNNYGYTF. The CDR3, as DNA: TGTGCCAGCAGCCCCCTACAGGGTCCCAAGAATAACTATGGCTACACCTTC. The chain uses TRBV7-9 and TRBJ1-2, with D perhaps TRBD1 (6 bases). Germline V lookup: CDR1 SEHNR, CDR2 FQNEAQ (reference sequence). V dropped 5 bases and J dropped 1 base, with 20 bases sitting between them. The CDR3 totals 17 residues.